This T cell receptor (beta chain) came from a study of cytomegalovirus exposure and HLA in healthy donors. Study information: Early release data held about 92 million unique TCRs from HLA-typed donors.

Comment on this clone: Its target is not known.

The J segment lost 2 bases and the V segment lost 2 bases, leaving 7 bases of the junction unmatched. The germline V gene encodes CDR1 SGHRS and CDR2 YFSETQ. The CDR3 contains 17 residues. Study-wide points: One later analysis reportedly identified an Asian-associated ancestry cluster that showed fewer N-insertions than the approximately 670-donor mean. In most subjects, TCR beta sequences reportedly gave accurate predictions of HLA-A and HLA-B alleles.

It was with 60 Vbeta and 13 Jbeta primers that the PCR ran. Repertoires were generated with immunoSEQ multiplex PCR, while TCRdb's copy carries only in-frame clones and drops some. The table shows more than 90,000 clones, with approximately 80% occurring only once. The chain uses TRBV5-1 and TRBJ2-3, with TRBD2 matching 11 bases. Sequences were obtained from PBMCs. The clonotype comes from a man in his fifties or sixties in good health and CMV-seropositive. Here the CDR3 DNA reads TGCGCCAGCAGCTTAACCCTAGCGGGGGGACTCACAGATACGCAGTATTTT. Translating gives CASSLTLAGGLTDTQYF.